These 9 T cell receptor beta chains came from one sample sequenced in a study of graft-versus-host responses after intestinal transplantation. These receptors have no identified antigens. Profiled with immunoSEQ multiplex PCR; TCRdb holds only in-frame clones, not every one. The sample shows about 73,000 clones, 90% of them seen only once. Sample: unstimulated CD8+ T cells sorted from spleen or lymph node cells, taken before transplant. These receptors all stem from a human donor who was the organ donor for an intestinal transplant.

V and J are TRBV5-1 and TRBJ2-3; TRBD2 is a possible D gene (6 bases). Trimming shortened V by 3 bases and J by 0 bases, and 11 bases separated the two germline ends. The CDR3 is 15 residues long. CDR1 SGHRS and CDR2 YFSETQ come from the germline V gene. CDR3 DNA sequence: TGCGCCAGCAGCTCCGGGACTCATAGCACAGATACGCAGTATTTT. Its protein is CASSSGTHSTDTQYF.

The chain recombines TRBV19 with TRBJ2-5; the D is unclear. V lost 0 bases and J 3 bases, leaving 5 bases between the germline ends. The CDR3 length is 13 residues. The V gene's germline CDR1 is LNHDA and CDR2 SQIVND (reference sequence). The CDR3 loop is CASSIDIEETQYF. CDR3 coding DNA: TGTGCCAGTAGTATAGACATAGAAGAGACCCAGTACTTC.

The J gene is TRBJ2-7, the V gene TRBV6-5; D gene uncertain. V lost 5 bases to trimming and J lost 2 bases, with 10 bases between them. This CDR3 is built from 13 residues. Germline V gene sequence: CDR1 MNHEY, CDR2 SVGAGI. The CDR3 sequence is CASSRFGPYEQYV. The CDR3 DNA follows: TGTGCCAGCAGTCGATTTGGGCCCTACGAGCAGTACGTC.

The chain is built from TRBV6-6 and TRBJ2-3; D is possibly TRBD1 (6 bases). The CDR3 has 14 residues. V was clipped by 3 bases and J by 6 bases, with 13 bases between them. Germline values: CDR1 MNHNY, CDR2 SVGAGI (reference sequence). CDR3 sequence: CASSYVRGLDTQYF. CDR3 nucleotide sequence: TGTGCCAGCAGTTATGTCAGGGGCTTGGATACGCAGTATTTT.

The V gene is TRBV7-9, the J gene TRBJ2-7; 7 bases are shared with TRBD1. V gave up 6 bases and J gave up 2 bases; unmatched junction bases: 7. The length of the CDR3 is 14 residues. CDR1 SEHNR and CDR2 FQNEAQ come from the germline V gene (reference sequence). The CDR3: CASSPTGVPYEQYV. In nucleotides, the CDR3 is TGTGCCAGCAGTCCTACAGGGGTACCCTACGAGCAGTACGTC.

This sequence joins TRBV29-1 and TRBJ2-3, with D possibly being TRBD2 (6 bases). The germline CDR1 and CDR2 sequences are SQVTM and ANQGSEA. V gave up 5 bases and J gave up 0 bases, with 9 bases separating them. The CDR3 has 13 amino acids. In DNA form, the CDR3 reads TGCAGCGTTTGGGACTCAAGCACAGATACGCAGTATTTT. Amino acid sequence: CSVWDSSTDTQYF.

The J gene is TRBJ1-2, the V gene TRBV11-2; D gene unclear. From germline, CDR1 is SGHAT and CDR2 FQNNGV. The CDR3 is made up of 15 amino acids. V was shortened by 2 bases and J by 4 bases, with 14 bases between the two germline ends. For the CDR3, the DNA is TGTGCCAGCAGCTTAACCCGGGGATCTAGCTATGGCTACACCTTC. This encodes CASSLTRGSSYGYTF.

The chain's CDR3 is CASSYQGQGGAEAFF. The CDR3 coding sequence is TGTGCCAGCAGTTATCAGGGACAGGGGGGAGCTGAAGCTTTCTTT. This rearrangement joins TRBV6-5 to TRBJ1-1; 11 nucleotides line up with TRBD1. The CDR3 loop spans 15 amino acids. J was trimmed by 6 bases and V by 3 bases; bases with no gene match: 6. Looked up from germline, CDR1 is MNHEY and CDR2 is SVGAGI.

The chain is built from TRBV5-4 and TRBJ2-3; 7 nucleotides line up with TRBD2. There are 16 residues in the CDR3. Germline CDR1 SGHNT, CDR2 YYREEE (reference sequence). V was clipped by 1 base and J by 2 bases; unmatched bases: 7. CDR3 loop: CASSLPGLVPTDTQYF. CDR3 DNA sequence: TGTGCCAGCAGCTTGCCAGGACTAGTTCCCACAGATACGCAGTATTTT.